This T cell receptor beta chain emerged from a study of blood T cell repertoires in COVID-19. Study in general: Collection of acute and convalescent COVID-19 samples took place in the United States, Italy and Spain. PBMCs, B-cell-depleted T cells, or T cells provided the cDNA or gDNA that made up the material.

In the study's own analysis: By means of reference gene primer amplification, nucleated cell counts were estimated. The repertoire was sequenced with immunoSEQ multiplex PCR; TCRdb's copy has only in-frame clones and lacks some. The DNA was the basis for D and trimming; V, J and clone size are from that table. The sample lists about 260,000 clones; about nine tenths were seen once. Trimming cost V 7 bases and J 2 bases, with 14 bases left between them. Per germline, CDR1 SGDLS and CDR2 YYNGEE. The CDR3 runs to 14 residues. This clonotype originated in a man aged 35-49 years who had recovered from COVID-19. The chain links TRBV9 to TRBJ2-3; D is possibly TRBD2 (6 bases). The sequenced sample consisted of peripheral blood. CDR3 coding DNA: TGTGCCAGCGTGGCAGCGGGCGACACAGATACGCAGTATTTT. Residues: CASVAAGDTDTQYF. Full variable domain (rest looked up from reference TRBV9 and TRBJ2-3): DSGVTQTPKHLITATGQRVTLRCSPRSGDLSVYWYQQSLDQGLQFLIQYYNGEERAKGNILERFSAQQFPDLHSELNLSSLELGDSALYFCASVAAGDTDTQYFGPGTRLTVL.